Below, one T cell receptor (beta chain) is given with its context. Per the original data handling: Reference gene primer amplification in the assay estimated nucleated cell counts. This table comes from immunoSEQ multiplex PCR, and its TCRdb copy is limited to in-frame clones, with some not included. Clonal size and the V and J genes are those of that table, whereas D and trimming came from the DNA. The profile shows 30,000 to 50,000 clones, about 94% of them singletons. The CDR3 totals 12 residues. V was trimmed by 3 bases and J by 0 bases, leaving 3 bases between them. The germline CDR1 and CDR2 sequences are SGHKS and YYEKEE (reference sequence). The data were obtained in a study of blood T cell repertoires in COVID-19.

Sequencing was carried out using peripheral blood. J is TRBJ2-5 and V is TRBV5-5; D not resolved. The sequence derives from a human donor with active COVID-19. The donor label of this sample is uncertain. This CDR3 reads CASSSYQETQYF. CDR3 DNA: TGTGCCAGCAGCTCGTACCAAGAGACCCAGTACTTC.